This T cell receptor (beta chain) appears in the sequencing data of a study of shared clonotypes between healthy human individuals. Findings and limits, study-wide: Read depth was anticipated to influence clonotype sharing among donors.

Healthy HIV-negative adults with no recent acute infections or vaccinations were recruited as donors. Amplification in unsorted PBMC replicate PCRs started from 250 to 300 ng DNA, which equals 30,000 to 35,000 T cell genomes. Some clones are missing from TCRdb's copy, which holds only in-frame ones; the method was immunoSEQ multiplex PCR. The sample contains 400,000 to 600,000 clones, 60% to 80% of which appear only once. Turning to this clone: The antigen remains undetermined. In the same sample, other DNA sequences code for this CDR3.

The V gene's germline CDR1 is LNHDA and CDR2 SQIVND (reference sequence). The CDR3 loop spans 14 amino acids. V lost 3 bases to trimming and J lost 1 base, with 7 bases between them. The sequencing input was PBMCs. The TCR originated in a middle-aged woman in good health. Some clones in this sample may be carry-over from other donors' samples. V gene TRBV19 combines with J gene TRBJ1-5, with D hard to call. Here the CDR3 reads CASSIGDSNQPQHF. In DNA, the CDR3 is TGTGCCAGTAGTATCGGTGACAGCAATCAGCCCCAGCATTTT.